This T cell receptor beta chain is from a study of cytomegalovirus exposure and HLA in healthy donors. General observations from the study: Several of the most significant clusters were apparently associated with common viral pathogens in a later analysis. The productive fraction for most TCR beta V segments was about 87% or about 30% in an earlier analysis. Judged likely to be a sequencing artifact was a cluster of highly shared sequence variants.

A remark on this clone: Antigen: not known.

Per germline, CDR1 LNHDA and CDR2 SQIVND (reference sequence). V lost 5 bases, J lost 1 base, and 9 bases lay in between. The CDR3 loop spans 13 amino acids. PCR involved 60 Vbeta and 13 Jbeta primers. In the authors' methods: About 9.9 million of the about 80 million unique TCR beta chains counted in a later analysis were shared. Repertoires were generated with immunoSEQ multiplex PCR, while TCRdb's copy carries only in-frame clones and drops some. D and trimming come from the DNA, and the V and J calls and clone size come from that table. The sample contains some 170,000 clones, 72% of which appear only once.

The V gene is TRBV19, the J gene TRBJ2-7, with D perhaps matching TRBD2 (6 bases). Sequencing was performed on PBMCs. This receptor was taken from a human donor in good health. The CDR3, as DNA: TGTGCCAGTAGTGCGGGATTTTCCTACGAGCAGTACTTC. Its translation is CASSAGFSYEQYF.